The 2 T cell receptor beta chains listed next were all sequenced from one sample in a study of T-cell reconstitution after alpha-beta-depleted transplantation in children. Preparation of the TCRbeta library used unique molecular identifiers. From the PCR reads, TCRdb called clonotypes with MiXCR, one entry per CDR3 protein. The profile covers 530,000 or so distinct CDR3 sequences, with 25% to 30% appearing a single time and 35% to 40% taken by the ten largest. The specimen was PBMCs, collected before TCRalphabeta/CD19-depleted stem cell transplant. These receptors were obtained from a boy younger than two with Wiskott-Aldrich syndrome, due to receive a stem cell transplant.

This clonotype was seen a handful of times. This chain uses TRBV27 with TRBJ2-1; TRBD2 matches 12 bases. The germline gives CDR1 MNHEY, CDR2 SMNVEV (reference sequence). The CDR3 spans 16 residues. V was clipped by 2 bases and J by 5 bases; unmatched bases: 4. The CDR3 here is CASSLPTSGRNNEQFF. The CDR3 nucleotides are TGTGCCAGCAGTTTACCAACTAGCGGGAGGAACAATGAGCAGTTCTTC.

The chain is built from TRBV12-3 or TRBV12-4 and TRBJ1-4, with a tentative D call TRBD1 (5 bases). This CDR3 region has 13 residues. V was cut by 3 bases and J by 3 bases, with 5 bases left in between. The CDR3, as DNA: TGTGCCAGCAGTTTGACAGCTAATGAAAAACTGTTTTTT. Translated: CASSLTANEKLFF.